The 29 T cell receptor beta chains presented below share a single source sample, sequenced in a study of PD-1 blockade in classical Hodgkin lymphoma. Each patient's relapse followed autologous stem cell transplantation, and brentuximab vedotin exposure varied. The table came from immunoSEQ multiplex PCR; TCRdb's copy has only in-frame clones and leaves some out. The profile shows roughly 40,000 clones, about 90% of them singletons. The material sequenced was peripheral blood mononuclear cells (PBMCs), taken at baseline. Every receptor here comes from a human donor with classical Hodgkin lymphoma.

The chain links TRBV7-3 to TRBJ2-1; the match to TRBD1 covers 8 bases. The germline V gene encodes CDR1 SGHTA and CDR2 FQGTGA. The ends lost 5 bases at V and 8 bases at J; junction bases unmatched: 8. The CDR3 extends over 14 amino acids. The CDR3 DNA is TGTGCCAGCAGCCTCCCGGGACAGGTCGATGAGCAGTTCTTC. Amino acid sequence: CASSLPGQVDEQFF.

The chain combines TRBV7-2 with TRBJ2-7; TRBD2 might be the D (5 bases). The CDR3 loop spans 17 amino acids. Germline loops: CDR1 SGHTA, CDR2 FQGNSA. Trimming shortened V by 1 base and J by 0 bases, and 16 bases separated the two germline ends. For the CDR3, the DNA is TGTGCCAGCAGCTTAGTACACACGGGGTACCTCTCCTACGAGCAGTACTTC. It specifies CASSLVHTGYLSYEQYF.

The rearrangement links TRBV7-6 to TRBJ2-5; no firm D call. Trimming removed 1 base from V and 4 bases from J, with 10 bases in between. The CDR3 runs 14 residues. Germline CDR1 SGHVS, CDR2 FNYEAQ. CDR3 protein: CASSLVGRLETQYF. CDR3 in DNA: TGTGCCAGCAGCTTAGTTGGCAGACTAGAGACCCAGTACTTC.

This sequence joins TRBV6-6 and TRBJ2-3; 8 nucleotides agree with TRBD2. V gave up 6 bases and J gave up 2 bases; unmatched junction bases: 7. The CDR3 is made up of 15 amino acids. Germline CDR1 and CDR2: MNHNY and SVGAGI (reference sequence). CDR3 nucleotides: TGTGCCAGCAGCCCCCGGGAGGGCTTCACAGATACGCAGTATTTT. Translating it yields CASSPREGFTDTQYF.

This clone was counted only a few times. The chain is built from TRBV5-1 and TRBJ2-1; the D is unclear. CDR1 is SGHRS, CDR2 YFSETQ, per germline. This CDR3 comprises 12 residues. V lost 0 bases and J 8 bases, leaving 6 bases between the germline ends. The CDR3 region has the DNA TGCGCCAGCAGCTTGGAAAGGGATGAGCAGTTCTTC. It specifies CASSLERDEQFF. The full variable domain, with the rest looked up from reference TRBV5-1 and TRBJ2-1, is KAGVTQTPRYLIKTRGQQVTLSCSPISGHRSVSWYQQTPGQGLQFLFEYFSETQRNKGNFPGRFSGRQFSNSRSEMNVSTLELGDSALYLCASSLERDEQFFGPGTRLTVL.

V and J are TRBV6-6 and TRBJ2-2; 7 bases map to TRBD1. CDR1 is MNHNY and CDR2 is SVGAGI in the germline V gene (reference sequence). V shed 7 bases, J shed 3 bases, and the junction held 8 bases outside the gene matches. The CDR3 has 15 amino acids. CDR3 in amino acids: CASKWDRVYTGELFF. CDR3 nucleotides: TGTGCCAGCAAATGGGACAGAGTTTACACCGGGGAGCTGTTTTTT.

This clone was observed a few times. The J gene is TRBJ1-5, the V gene TRBV5-8; TRBD1 matches 11 bases. With V trimmed by 4 bases and J by 5 bases, 5 bases remained unmatched. The CDR3 extends over 15 amino acids. Germline-derived CDR1 and CDR2 are SGHTS and YDEGEE. CDR3 nucleotides: TGTGCCAGCAGCCCGGACAGGGGGCGGTATCAGCCCCAGCATTTT. This codes for CASSPDRGRYQPQHF.

This chain uses TRBV6-5 with TRBJ1-2; TRBD1 might be the D (5 bases). CDR1 is MNHEY, CDR2 SVGAGI, per germline. The V end was cut by 4 bases, the J end by 6 bases, with 15 bases between. The CDR3 is made up of 14 amino acids. For the CDR3, the DNA is TGTGCCAGCAGTTTGAACGGGGGGATAGATGGCTACACCTTC. Protein product: CASSLNGGIDGYTF.

The CDR3 region is CASSLYPGTTVTYEQYF. CDR3 bases: TGTGCCAGCAGTTTATACCCCGGGACTACCGTGACCTACGAGCAGTACTTC. This chain connects TRBV27 to TRBJ2-7; TRBD2 matches at 7 bases. This CDR3 spans 17 amino acids. Germline V gives CDR1 MNHEY, CDR2 SMNVEV (reference sequence). V was clipped by 1 base and J by 2 bases; unmatched bases: 11.

This chain uses TRBV10-3 with TRBJ1-2; D remains ambiguous. V gave up 2 bases and J gave up 4 bases, with 8 bases separating them. CDR1 is ENHRY and CDR2 is SYGVKD in the germline V gene. This CDR3 region has 13 residues. The CDR3 spells CAISEGDSYGYTF. The CDR3 DNA sequence: TGTGCCATCAGTGAGGGGGATTCCTATGGCTACACCTTC.

V and J are TRBV2 and TRBJ2-3; the match to TRBD2 covers 10 bases. Germline V gene data show CDR1 as SNHLY and CDR2 as FYNNEI. The J segment lost 5 bases and the V segment lost 6 bases, leaving 8 bases of the junction unmatched. This CDR3 spans 15 amino acids. CDR3 protein: CASRRERGGGDTQYF. The CDR3 bases are TGTGCCAGCAGGCGGGAGCGGGGGGGCGGAGATACGCAGTATTTT. The full variable domain, completed using reference TRBV2 and TRBJ2-3, is EPEVTQTPSHQVTQMGQEVILRCVPISNHLYFYWYRQILGQKVEFLVSFYNNEISEKSEIFDDQFSVERPDGSNFTLKIRSTKLEDSAMYFCASRRERGGGDTQYFGPGTRLTVL.

This clone was counted a single time. This chain uses TRBV28 with TRBJ1-5, with a tentative D call TRBD1 (6 bases). This CDR3 is 15 amino acids long. CDR1 is MDHEN and CDR2 is SYDVKM in the germline V gene. V shed 5 bases and J shed 2 bases, with 13 bases lying between them. Here the CDR3 reads CASSARGGGNQPQHF. CDR3 nucleotides: TGTGCCAGCAGTGCCAGGGGAGGCGGCAATCAGCCCCAGCATTTT.

This clone was found a few times. The rearrangement joins TRBV27 to TRBJ2-7, with a weak D call TRBD2 (6 bases). The CDR3 is made up of 16 amino acids. Germline V gene data show CDR1 as MNHEY and CDR2 as SMNVEV (reference sequence). V was pared by 3 bases and J by 5 bases, with 20 bases between. The CDR3 DNA sequence: TGTGCCAGCAGTTTCCAGCCCATGACTAGTATCCACGAGCAGTACTTC. Amino acid sequence: CASSFQPMTSIHEQYF.

J is TRBJ2-7 and V is TRBV5-6, with D unresolved. Germline CDR1 SGHDT, CDR2 YYEEEE. With 4 bases removed from V and 4 bases from J, the gap between germline ends came to 6 bases. The CDR3 totals 11 residues. The CDR3 loop is CASSRNYEQYF. The CDR3 DNA reads as TGTGCCAGCAGCCGCAATTACGAGCAGTACTTC.

The gene calls are TRBV19 and TRBJ1-2; 8 bases are shared with TRBD1. From germline, CDR1 is LNHDA and CDR2 SQIVND (reference sequence). The CDR3 extends over 12 amino acids. The J segment lost 7 bases and the V segment lost 5 bases, leaving 3 bases of the junction unmatched. The CDR3 coding sequence is TGTGCCAGTAGTTTGGGACAGGTTGGCTACACCTTC. Its protein is CASSLGQVGYTF.

This clone was seen once. The chain combines TRBV18 with TRBJ1-1; 7 bases align to TRBD1. The length of the CDR3 is 14 residues. CDR1 KGHSH and CDR2 LQKENI come from the germline V gene. The trim removed 6 bases at V and 2 bases at J, leaving 6 bases unmatched. CDR3 coding DNA: TGTGCCAGCTCTCCAAACAGGGGAAACACTGAAGCTTTCTTT. This encodes CASSPNRGNTEAFF.

The chain is built from TRBV4-1 and TRBJ2-4, with D possibly being TRBD2 (5 bases). This CDR3 spans 16 amino acids. The ends were cut back, 6 bases at V and 2 bases at J, with 17 bases in the middle. Germline-derived CDR1 and CDR2 are MGHRA and YSYEKL. Here the CDR3 DNA reads TGCGCCAGCAGTCCTTTTTGGGAGTTATCCAAAAACATTCAGTACTTC. It is translated as CASSPFWELSKNIQYF.

The chain couples TRBV7-9 to TRBJ2-7, with D hard to call. Per the germline V gene, CDR1 is SEHNR and CDR2 is FQNEAQ (reference sequence). The CDR3 contains 14 residues. V lost 5 bases and J lost 2, with 13 bases in between. The CDR3 DNA reads TGTGCCAGCAGCCTACGGACCATAACCTACGAGCAGTACTTC. Amino acids: CASSLRTITYEQYF.

This rearrangement joins TRBV7-1 to TRBJ2-7; D may correspond to TRBD1 or TRBD2 (6 bases each). TRBV7-1 is filed as an ORF, its function uncertain. V lost 5 bases and J lost 4, with 15 bases in between. The CDR3 totals 14 residues. CDR3 loop: CASSRQEGGYEQYF. The CDR3 DNA sequence: TGTGCCAGCAGCCGACAGGAGGGCGGATACGAGCAGTACTTC.

This clone was detected only once. The chain is built from TRBV11-2 and TRBJ2-1; D unresolved. The CDR3 runs to 15 residues. Between the trimmed V and J ends, which lost 1 base and 0 bases, there was a span of 7 bases. Germline V gene sequence: CDR1 SGHAT, CDR2 FQNNGV. CDR3 region: CASSLGSSSYNEQFF. The DNA of the CDR3 is TGTGCCAGCAGCTTAGGCTCCAGCTCCTACAATGAGCAGTTCTTC.

This clone was observed a single time. The chain combines TRBV29-1 with TRBJ2-3, with TRBD2 identical over 9 bases. Germline V lookup: CDR1 SQVTM, CDR2 ANQGSEA. The CDR3 runs 14 residues. J was trimmed by 1 base and V by 4 bases; bases with no gene match: 3. The CDR3 coding sequence is TGCAGCGTTGGCGCTAGCGGGGGCACAGATACGCAGTATTTT. Its translation: CSVGASGGTDTQYF.

The rearrangement links TRBV7-2 to TRBJ2-5; 12 nucleotides match TRBD2. This CDR3 comprises 18 residues. CDR1 is SGHTA and CDR2 is FQGNSA in the germline V gene. V lost 4 bases to trimming and J lost 1 base; unmatched junction nucleotides: 10. The DNA for the CDR3 is TGTGCCAGCAGCTCAGGCCTTACTAGCGGGAGGACCCAAGAGACCCAGTACTTC. It encodes CASSSGLTSGRTQETQYF.

The chain is built from TRBV25-1 and TRBJ2-3; 7 positions match TRBD1. Trimming cost V 3 bases and J 1 base; bases outside gene matches: 1. The CDR3 is 14 amino acids. Germline V gene data show CDR1 as MGHDK and CDR2 as SYGVNS. The CDR3: CASSDTGGTDTQYF. Here the CDR3 DNA reads TGTGCCAGCAGTGACACAGGGGGCACAGATACGCAGTATTTT.

V is TRBV7-9 and J is TRBJ1-1; a weak D match, TRBD1 (5 bases). In germline, CDR1 is SEHNR, CDR2 FQNEAQ (reference sequence). The CDR3 runs 14 residues. The V end lost 5 bases, the J end lost 1 base, and 11 bases lay between the germline ends. DNA of the CDR3: TGTGCCAGCAGCCTACGGAGGGGGAACACTGAAGCTTTCTTT. This codes for CASSLRRGNTEAFF.

The J gene is TRBJ1-2, the V gene TRBV28; D unresolved. Germline assignment: CDR1 MDHEN and CDR2 SYDVKM. V was cut by 3 bases and J by 0 bases, with 11 bases left in between. The CDR3 length is 15 residues. CDR3 coding DNA: TGTGCCAGCAGTTTTAGATTCAGGTCTAACTATGGCTACACCTTC. Amino acid sequence: CASSFRFRSNYGYTF.

The chain recombines TRBV10-3 with TRBJ2-3, with 12 bases matching TRBD2. The V gene end was trimmed by 6 bases and the J gene end by 5 bases; junction bases not matched to a gene: 3. The CDR3 runs to 14 residues. The germline CDR1 and CDR2 sequences are ENHRY and SYGVKD. CDR3 region: CAIRPSGGVDTQYF. The DNA of the CDR3 is TGTGCCATCAGGCCTAGCGGGGGGGTAGATACGCAGTATTTT.

The J gene is TRBJ2-1, the V gene TRBV4-1; D not resolved. The CDR3 is made up of 15 amino acids. CDR1 and CDR2 from the germline V gene are MGHRA and YSYEKL. Between the trimmed V and J ends, which lost 1 base and 4 bases, there was a span of 11 bases. The DNA of the CDR3 is TGCGCCAGCAGCCAAGTGGGTCAGAATTACAATGAGCAGTTCTTC. Protein sequence: CASSQVGQNYNEQFF.

The J gene is TRBJ2-2, the V gene TRBV19; 10 bases agree with TRBD2. CDR1 LNHDA and CDR2 SQIVND come from the germline V gene (reference sequence). The CDR3 extends over 17 amino acids. Trimming cost V 7 bases and J 8 bases; bases outside gene matches: 16. The CDR3 protein is CASTAGLAAWFRGELFF. DNA for the CDR3: TGTGCCAGTACCGCCGGACTAGCGGCTTGGTTTAGGGGGGAGCTGTTTTTT.

The V and J genes are TRBV5-5 and TRBJ1-4, with a tentative D call TRBD1 (6 bases). Germline CDR1 is SGHKS and CDR2 is YYEKEE (reference sequence). Trimming left V 5 bases short and J 2 bases short, with 16 bases between. The length of the CDR3 is 16 residues. This CDR3 reads CASSFLRRGTNEKLFF. The CDR3 DNA reads TGTGCCAGCAGTTTTCTTCGGAGGGGGACTAATGAAAAACTGTTTTTT.